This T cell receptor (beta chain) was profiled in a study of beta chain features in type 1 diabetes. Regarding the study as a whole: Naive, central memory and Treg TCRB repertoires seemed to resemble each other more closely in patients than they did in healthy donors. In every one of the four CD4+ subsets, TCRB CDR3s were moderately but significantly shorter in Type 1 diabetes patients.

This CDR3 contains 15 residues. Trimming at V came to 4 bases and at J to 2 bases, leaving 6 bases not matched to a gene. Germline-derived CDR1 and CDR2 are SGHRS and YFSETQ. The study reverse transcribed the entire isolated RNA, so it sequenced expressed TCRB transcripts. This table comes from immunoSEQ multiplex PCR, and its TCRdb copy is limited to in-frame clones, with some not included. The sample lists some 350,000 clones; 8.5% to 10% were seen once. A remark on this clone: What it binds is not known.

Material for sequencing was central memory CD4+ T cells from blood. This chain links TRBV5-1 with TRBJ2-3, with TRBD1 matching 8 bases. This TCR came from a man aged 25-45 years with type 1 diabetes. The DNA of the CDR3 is TGCGCCAGCAGCCAAAGACAGGGGATCACAGATACGCAGTATTTT. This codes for CASSQRQGITDTQYF.